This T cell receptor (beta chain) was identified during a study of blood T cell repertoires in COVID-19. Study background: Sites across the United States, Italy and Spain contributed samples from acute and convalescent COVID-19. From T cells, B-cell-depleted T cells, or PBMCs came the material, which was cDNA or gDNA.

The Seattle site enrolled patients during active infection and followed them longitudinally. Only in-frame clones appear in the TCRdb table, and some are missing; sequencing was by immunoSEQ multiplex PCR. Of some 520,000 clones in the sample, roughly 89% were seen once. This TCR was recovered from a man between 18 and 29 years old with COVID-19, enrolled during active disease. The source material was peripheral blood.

CDR3 bases: TGTGCCAGCAGTGCCGGGTCGACCAATTCACCCCTCCACTTT. Its translation is CASSAGSTNSPLHF. V gene TRBV28 combines with J gene TRBJ1-6; D call uncertain. Trimming stripped 5 bases from V and 7 bases from J, with 12 bases between. Germline assignment: CDR1 MDHEN and CDR2 SYDVKM. The CDR3 runs 14 residues.